This TCR beta chain emerged from a study of blood T cell repertoires in COVID-19 (dated by TCRdb to 2020 to 2022). Study-wide context: The collaborator samples originated in the United States, Italy and Spain and spanned the acute and convalescent phases of COVID-19. The dataset comprised deeply sampled blood TCRbeta repertoires from subjects exposed to, actively infected with, or recovered from COVID-19. Samples came from the ongoing ImmuneRACE study (first 160 participants) plus 1,254 subjects from 6 global collaborators. The prospective study material was composed of cDNA or gDNA derived from T cells, B-cell-depleted T cells, or PBMCs. Where available, HLA class I and class II types were obtained from metadata supplied by the sample provider rather than from assay-based typing. A de-identified subject ID, COVID-19 status, age in years and sex were almost always included in the sample metadata. A freely available public database, intended as a resource for researchers studying the immune response to SARS-CoV-2, is where the repertoires were released. Paper-wide results and their limitations: Clinical and demographic metadata were provided uncurated, with the amount varying by source and participant.

One collaborating source in Seattle enrolled patients during active infection and followed them longitudinally through the course of disease. Collaborating institutions collected whole blood in K2EDTA tubes following their own protocols. For TCRbeta analysis, collaborators shipped samples as frozen whole blood, isolated PBMCs, or DNA extracted from either of those sample types. CDR1 and CDR2 (SNHLY, FYNNEI) derive from the germline V gene. V loses 2 bases at its end and J loses 5 bases; junction bases beyond the gene matches: 5. The CDR3 goes from the cysteine to the phenylalanine over 14 residues. Here the CDR3 DNA is all that survives: 42 bases in frame from base 1. Comments on this clone: Its antigen remains undetermined. Within one base of it there is no much larger clone, and no base qualities were kept.

TCRbeta CDR3 regions were amplified from genomic DNA by means of the immunoSEQ Assay, a bias-controlled multiplex PCR. Under the source paper's analysis protocol: Within the assay, amplification of reference gene primers was used to estimate how many nucleated cells each sample contained. To quantify the absolute abundance of each unique TCRbeta CDR3 rearrangement, sequence reads were collapsed and filtered. For each sample, productive Simpson clonality was calculated as the square root of Simpson's diversity index across productive rearrangements. TCRdb obtained this table from immuneACCESS and retained in-frame rearrangements with V and J assigned. These tables miss some clones; where compared with another copy, unresolved V genes account for less than half of the shortfall, and the remainder is unexplained. The DNA was the basis for D and trimming; V, J and clone size are from that table. Present in this sample are fewer than 90,000 clones, nearly 80% of which were seen just once. Roughly 6% of the sample rests with the top ten.

In this chain, TRBV2 is recombined with TRBJ2-7; the central 8 bases match TRBD2. Material for sequencing was peripheral blood. The source is a man between 65 and 85 years old with COVID-19, enrolled during active disease. The DNA sequence is as follows: TGTGCCAGCAGTGAAACTAGCGGTACAAACGAGCAGTACTTC. This encodes CASSETSGTNEQYF.